The 5 T cell receptor beta chains presented below share a single source sample, sequenced in a study of blood T cells in healthy people across ages. Together with a sample-barcoded 5' primer, a J-beta primer mix was included in a second PCR lasting roughly 6 to 12 cycles. TCRdb processed the 5' RACE reads anew with MiXCR; each CDR3 protein has one entry. This repertoire shows roughly 640,000 distinct CDR3 sequences, about 30% found once; its top ten account for 15% to 18%. The sequenced sample consisted of blood. The receptors come from a woman at least 80 years old in good health.

This chain links TRBV5-1 with TRBJ1-4, with D possibly TRBD1 on 6 matching bases. CDR3 size: 15 residues. CDR1 and CDR2 from the germline V gene are SGHRS and YFSETQ. The V end lost 4 bases, the J end lost 2 bases, and 12 bases lay between the germline ends. The CDR3 reads CASSDAGATNEKLFF. DNA for the CDR3: TGCGCCAGCAGCGACGCAGGGGCGACTAATGAAAAACTGTTTTTT.

This clonotype has just a few counts. The chain couples TRBV4-2 to TRBJ2-2; 12 bases are a match to TRBD2. Germline CDR1 LGHNA, CDR2 YNFKEQ. The trim removed 4 bases at V and 5 bases at J, leaving 8 bases unmatched. CDR3 length equals 17 residues. CDR3 residues: CASSPHLAGGPTGELFF. As DNA, the CDR3 is TGTGCCAGCAGCCCCCATCTAGCGGGGGGGCCTACCGGGGAGCTGTTTTTT.

This clonotype was observed many times. The V gene is TRBV20-1, the J gene TRBJ2-1, with 8 bases aligning to TRBD2. Looked up from germline, CDR1 is DFQATT and CDR2 is SNEGSKA (reference sequence). V lost 3 bases, J lost 1 base, and 5 bases stayed unmatched. The CDR3 is 15 residues long. The CDR3: CSASGGAGSYNEQFF. As DNA, the CDR3 is TGCAGTGCTAGCGGGGGGGCCGGATCCTACAATGAGCAGTTCTTC.

The rearrangement links TRBV18 to TRBJ2-3, with 8 bases matching TRBD2. J lost 1 base, V lost 0 bases, and 9 bases had no gene match. This CDR3 has 18 residues. The V gene's germline CDR1 is KGHSH and CDR2 LQKENI. The CDR3 DNA reads TGTGCCAGCTCACCACCGGGAGCGGGGGTATTCGGCACAGATACGCAGTATTTT. Residues: CASSPPGAGVFGTDTQYF.

This clonotype is a singleton in its sample. The V call is TRBV5-1, the J call TRBJ2-1; 11 positions agree with TRBD2. The germline CDR1 and CDR2 sequences are SGHRS and YFSETQ. Trimming removed 4 bases from V and 9 bases from J; junction bases left unmatched: 12. This CDR3 has 16 amino acids. CDR3: CASSALLAGASGEQFF. CDR3 nucleotides: TGCGCCAGCAGCGCCCTACTAGCGGGAGCGAGTGGTGAGCAGTTCTTC.